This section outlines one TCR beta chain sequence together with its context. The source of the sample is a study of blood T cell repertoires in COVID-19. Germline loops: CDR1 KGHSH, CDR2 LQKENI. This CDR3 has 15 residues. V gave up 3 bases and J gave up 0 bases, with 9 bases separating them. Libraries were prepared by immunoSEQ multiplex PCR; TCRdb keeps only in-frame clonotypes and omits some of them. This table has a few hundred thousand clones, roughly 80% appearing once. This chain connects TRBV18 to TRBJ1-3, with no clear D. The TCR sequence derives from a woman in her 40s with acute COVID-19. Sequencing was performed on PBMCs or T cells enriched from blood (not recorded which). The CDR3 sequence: CASSPKGSSGNTIYF. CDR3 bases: TGTGCCAGCTCACCCAAAGGGAGCTCTGGAAACACCATATATTTT.